This T cell receptor (beta chain) was recovered during a study of shared clonotypes between healthy human individuals. Germline CDR1 and CDR2: MDHEN and SYDVKM. The CDR3 loop spans 14 amino acids. J lost 4 bases, V lost 5 bases, and 3 bases had no gene match. Repertoires were generated with immunoSEQ multiplex PCR, while TCRdb's copy carries only in-frame clones and drops some. The repertoire includes approximately 940,000 clones, approximately 80% of them detected once, and about 1.5% sits in the top ten. This clone was counted between two and nine times. The chain links TRBV28 to TRBJ1-5, with 9 bases aligning to TRBD1. Sequencing used memory CD4+ T cells sorted from blood. Subset defined: CD45RA-negative fraction. This sequence originates from a man aged 18 to 35 in good health. The CDR3 region is CASSLQGANQPQHF. Written as DNA, the CDR3 is TGTGCCAGCAGTCTACAGGGGGCAAATCAGCCCCAGCATTTT.